The T cell receptor (beta chain) described here comes from a study of technical replicates of blood from several donors. The CDR3 runs to 15 residues. CDR1 MNHEY and CDR2 SVGAGI come from the germline V gene. V was shortened by 2 bases and J by 0 bases, with 8 bases between the two germline ends. Libraries were prepared by immunoSEQ multiplex PCR; TCRdb keeps only in-frame clonotypes and omits some of them. Among some 90,000 clones listed, about 95% were seen once. The TCR comes from a human donor in good health. The chain links TRBV6-5 to TRBJ2-4; D possibly corresponds to TRBD1 (5 bases). The sequencing sample was made of T cells isolated from PBMCs. The CDR3 loop is CASSYDRLAKNIQYF. In DNA, the CDR3 is TGTGCCAGCAGTTACGACAGACTAGCCAAAAACATTCAGTACTTC.